The present T cell receptor beta chain was sequenced within a study of blood T cell repertoires in COVID-19. Study-wide background: The United States, Italy and Spain supplied acute and convalescent COVID-19 samples.

Assay: immunoSEQ multiplex PCR; the TCRdb copy retains only in-frame clones and omits some. This table holds about 150,000 clones, approximately 80% found once. This receptor was obtained from a woman aged 55-70 years with COVID-19, enrolled during active disease. Sample: peripheral blood.

In DNA form, the CDR3 reads TGTGCCAGCAGCCAAGACAGAGCCAGGCAGCCCCAGCATTTT. This translates into CASSQDRARQPQHF. The chain is built from TRBV3-1 (or the pseudogene TRBV3-2) and TRBJ1-5; D is uncertain. The CDR3 length is 14 residues. With 0 bases removed from V and 7 bases from J, the gap between germline ends came to 10 bases. CDR1 and CDR2 (germline): LGHDT, YNNKEL (reference sequence).